Listed below are T cell receptor beta chains from one sample, sequenced in a study of T cell responses to AZD1222 COVID-19 vaccine. The table came from immunoSEQ multiplex PCR; TCRdb's copy has only in-frame clones and leaves some out. This repertoire shows approximately 150,000 clones, 70% to 90% found once; its top ten account for roughly 3.5%. The sequencing used peripheral blood, collected on day 0 of MenACWY control vaccination. The source is an adult in good health. Each CDR3 is given with its conserved first and last residue. A D gene is named only where the DNA matches it firmly. Size is stated for part of the rows, as once, few or many counts, or as a class when the clone is expanded.

d_call: TRBD2
v_call: TRBV11-2
j_call: TRBJ2-4
clone_size: -
cdr3_aa: CASSLTSGGAFKNIQYF
cdr3_nt: TGTGCCAGCAGCTTAACTAGCGGGGGGGCCTTCAAAAACATTCAGTACTTC

d_call: -
v_call: TRBV9
j_call: TRBJ2-5
clone_size: -
cdr3_aa: CASSSSQQETQYF
cdr3_nt: TGTGCCAGCAGCTCAAGCCAGCAAGAGACCCAGTACTTC

d_call: TRBD1
v_call: TRBV4-1
j_call: TRBJ1-2
clone_size: -
cdr3_aa: CASSQAGGPLYGYTF
cdr3_nt: TGCGCCAGCAGCCAGGCAGGGGGCCCCCTGTATGGCTACACCTTC

d_call: -
v_call: TRBV28
j_call: TRBJ1-1
clone_size: few
cdr3_aa: CASSFMNTEAFF
cdr3_nt: TGTGCCAGCAGCTTCATGAACACTGAAGCTTTCTTT

d_call: -
v_call: TRBV5-6
j_call: TRBJ2-7
clone_size: -
cdr3_aa: CASSLEGYEQYF
cdr3_nt: TGTGCCAGCAGCTTGGAGGGATACGAGCAGTACTTC

d_call: TRBD1
v_call: TRBV5-4
j_call: TRBJ2-2
clone_size: -
cdr3_aa: CASSGTGTGELFF
cdr3_nt: TGTGCCAGCAGCGGGACAGGGACCGGGGAGCTGTTTTTT

d_call: -
v_call: TRBV30
j_call: TRBJ1-2
clone_size: -
cdr3_aa: CAWSDNYGYTF
cdr3_nt: TGTGCCTGGAGTGACAACTATGGCTACACCTTC

d_call: TRBD1
v_call: TRBV4-3
j_call: TRBJ1-1
clone_size: -
cdr3_aa: CASSQRTGAPEAFF
cdr3_nt: TGCGCCAGCAGCCAACGGACAGGGGCCCCTGAAGCTTTCTTT

d_call: -
v_call: TRBV6-5
j_call: TRBJ2-5
clone_size: -
cdr3_aa: CASSPPGTQETQYF
cdr3_nt: TGTGCCAGCAGCCCCCCGGGGACACAAGAGACCCAGTACTTC

d_call: -
v_call: TRBV7-9
j_call: TRBJ2-7
clone_size: -
cdr3_aa: CASSLAQTERYEQYF
cdr3_nt: TGTGCCAGCAGCTTAGCTCAGACAGAAAGATACGAGCAGTACTTC

d_call: -
v_call: TRBV4-1
j_call: TRBJ1-4
clone_size: few
cdr3_aa: CASSQADMGFLGEKLFF
cdr3_nt: TGCGCCAGCAGCCAAGCGGACATGGGCTTCTTAGGTGAAAAACTGTTTTTT

d_call: -
v_call: TRBV12-5
j_call: TRBJ1-1
clone_size: -
cdr3_aa: CASGLATTARPTEAFF
cdr3_nt: TGTGCTAGTGGTTTGGCGACTACAGCCCGGCCCACTGAAGCTTTCTTT

d_call: TRBD2
v_call: TRBV4-1
j_call: TRBJ2-5
clone_size: -
cdr3_aa: CASSQTLAGGSETQYF
cdr3_nt: TGCGCCAGCAGCCAAACACTAGCGGGGGGGTCAGAGACCCAGTACTTC

d_call: TRBD1
v_call: TRBV25-1
j_call: TRBJ1-1
clone_size: -
cdr3_aa: CASRGDRGETEAFF
cdr3_nt: TGTGCCAGCAGGGGGGACAGGGGGGAGACTGAAGCTTTCTTT

d_call: -
v_call: TRBV27
j_call: TRBJ2-7
clone_size: -
cdr3_aa: CASSLSTGPFYEQYF
cdr3_nt: TGTGCCAGCAGTTTATCTACAGGTCCTTTCTACGAGCAGTACTTC

d_call: TRBD1
v_call: TRBV2
j_call: TRBJ2-1
clone_size: -
cdr3_aa: CASTGGAGQALHEQFF
cdr3_nt: TGTGCCAGCACCGGGGGTGCGGGACAGGCCCTGCATGAGCAGTTCTTC

d_call: TRBD1
v_call: TRBV6-2/TRBV6-3
j_call: TRBJ1-2
clone_size: -
cdr3_aa: CASSYPGTVDYGYTF
cdr3_nt: TGTGCCAGCAGTTACCCCGGGACAGTTGACTATGGCTACACCTTC

d_call: TRBD2
v_call: TRBV20-1
j_call: TRBJ2-7
clone_size: few
cdr3_aa: CSASKRGGLYEQYF
cdr3_nt: TGCAGTGCTAGTAAGCGGGGGGGCCTTTACGAGCAGTACTTC

d_call: TRBD2
v_call: TRBV5-1
j_call: TRBJ2-2
clone_size: -
cdr3_aa: CASSLDTSGTGELFF
cdr3_nt: TGCGCCAGCAGCTTGGATACTAGCGGAACCGGGGAGCTGTTTTTT

d_call: -
v_call: TRBV18
j_call: TRBJ1-1
clone_size: -
cdr3_aa: CASSPVAGSGAFF
cdr3_nt: TGTGCCAGCTCCCCGGTCGCCGGGTCGGGAGCTTTCTTT

d_call: -
v_call: TRBV28
j_call: TRBJ2-2
clone_size: -
cdr3_aa: CASREDPNTGELFF
cdr3_nt: TGTGCCAGCAGGGAAGACCCGAACACCGGGGAGCTGTTTTTT

d_call: -
v_call: TRBV5-1
j_call: TRBJ2-1
clone_size: -
cdr3_aa: CASSPGLISTMSQFF
cdr3_nt: TGCGCCAGCAGCCCGGGACTGATTTCTACAATGAGCCAGTTCTTC

d_call: TRBD1
v_call: TRBV24-1
j_call: TRBJ2-2
clone_size: few
cdr3_aa: CATSALRQGANTGELFF
cdr3_nt: TGTGCCACCAGTGCCCTTCGACAGGGGGCGAACACCGGGGAGCTGTTTTTT

d_call: -
v_call: TRBV18
j_call: TRBJ1-4
clone_size: -
cdr3_aa: CASSRAVREKLFF
cdr3_nt: TGTGCCAGCTCACGTGCGGTGAGGGAAAAACTGTTTTTT

d_call: -
v_call: TRBV4-2
j_call: TRBJ2-7
clone_size: -
cdr3_aa: CASSREQTTYEQYF
cdr3_nt: TGTGCCAGCAGCCGAGAACAAACTACCTACGAGCAGTACTTC

d_call: -
v_call: TRBV28
j_call: TRBJ2-4
clone_size: -
cdr3_aa: CASSLHPTRGPAKNIQYF
cdr3_nt: TGTGCCAGCAGTTTGCACCCCACGCGGGGGCCAGCCAAAAACATTCAGTACTTC

d_call: -
v_call: TRBV24-1
j_call: TRBJ2-3
clone_size: -
cdr3_aa: CATSDPSLDTQYF
cdr3_nt: TGTGCCACCAGTGATCCATCCCTAGATACGCAGTATTTT

d_call: -
v_call: TRBV27
j_call: TRBJ1-4
clone_size: once
cdr3_aa: CASSLYSRGFGEKLFF
cdr3_nt: TGTGCCAGCAGTTTATATAGCAGGGGTTTCGGTGAAAAACTGTTTTTT

d_call: TRBD1
v_call: TRBV7-2
j_call: TRBJ2-3
clone_size: -
cdr3_aa: CASSLGQGADTQYF
cdr3_nt: TGTGCCAGCAGCTTGGGACAGGGTGCAGATACGCAGTATTTT

d_call: -
v_call: TRBV24-1
j_call: TRBJ1-2
clone_size: once
cdr3_aa: CATSDSTGLYGYTF
cdr3_nt: TGTGCCACCAGTGATTCGACAGGACTGTATGGCTACACCTTC

d_call: TRBD2
v_call: TRBV3-1/TRBV3-2
j_call: TRBJ2-6
clone_size: -
cdr3_aa: CASSQRGGETGANVLTF
cdr3_nt: TGTGCCAGCAGCCAACGGGGGGGAGAAACTGGGGCCAACGTCCTGACTTTC

d_call: TRBD1
v_call: TRBV28
j_call: TRBJ1-3
clone_size: -
cdr3_aa: CASSSGGAGNTIYF
cdr3_nt: TGTGCCAGCAGTTCAGGGGGGGCTGGAAACACCATATATTTT

d_call: TRBD1
v_call: TRBV15
j_call: TRBJ1-6
clone_size: once
cdr3_aa: CATSRRPGQGNSPLHF
cdr3_nt: TGTGCCACCAGCAGAAGACCGGGACAGGGTAATTCACCCCTCCACTTT

d_call: -
v_call: TRBV7-9
j_call: TRBJ1-5
clone_size: -
cdr3_aa: CASSSALSQPQHF
cdr3_nt: TGTGCCAGCAGCTCGGCCCTCTCCCAGCCCCAGCATTTT

d_call: TRBD2
v_call: TRBV7-2
j_call: TRBJ2-2
clone_size: -
cdr3_aa: CASSRTGLAGTGELFF
cdr3_nt: TGTGCCAGCAGCCGCACGGGACTAGCGGGGACCGGGGAGCTGTTTTTT

d_call: -
v_call: TRBV25-1
j_call: TRBJ1-1
clone_size: -
cdr3_aa: CASRGLTEAFF
cdr3_nt: TGTGCCAGCAGGGGACTCACTGAAGCTTTCTTT

d_call: -
v_call: TRBV6-4
j_call: TRBJ1-6
clone_size: -
cdr3_aa: CASSENSLSNSPLHF
cdr3_nt: TGTGCCAGCAGTGAGAACAGCCTTTCCAATTCACCCCTCCACTTT

d_call: -
v_call: TRBV7-9
j_call: TRBJ1-5
clone_size: -
cdr3_aa: CASSLEPSNQPQHF
cdr3_nt: TGTGCCAGCAGCTTAGAGCCCAGCAATCAGCCCCAGCATTTT

d_call: -
v_call: TRBV18
j_call: TRBJ1-3
clone_size: -
cdr3_aa: CASSPGTSGNTIYF
cdr3_nt: TGTGCCAGCTCACCAGGGACCTCTGGAAACACCATATATTTT

d_call: -
v_call: TRBV4-3
j_call: TRBJ2-4
clone_size: -
cdr3_aa: CASSQDLGGAKNIQYF
cdr3_nt: TGCGCCAGCAGCCAAGATTTAGGGGGGGCCAAAAACATTCAGTACTTC

d_call: -
v_call: TRBV5-1
j_call: TRBJ1-6
clone_size: -
cdr3_aa: CASSFEGHNSPLHF
cdr3_nt: TGCGCCAGCAGCTTCGAAGGTCATAATTCACCCCTCCACTTT

d_call: -
v_call: TRBV9
j_call: TRBJ2-3
clone_size: -
cdr3_aa: CASSVEKDTQYF
cdr3_nt: TGTGCCAGCAGCGTAGAAAAAGATACGCAGTATTTT

d_call: -
v_call: TRBV7-9
j_call: TRBJ1-4
clone_size: -
cdr3_aa: CASSLPGLGEKLFF
cdr3_nt: TGTGCCAGCAGCTTACCGGGGCTCGGGGAAAAACTGTTTTTT

d_call: -
v_call: TRBV4-1
j_call: TRBJ1-1
clone_size: -
cdr3_aa: CASSQGTGMNTEAFF
cdr3_nt: TGCGCCAGCAGCCAAGGTACAGGGATGAACACTGAAGCTTTCTTT

d_call: TRBD2
v_call: TRBV7-7
j_call: TRBJ2-7
clone_size: -
cdr3_aa: CASSATTSASYEQYF
cdr3_nt: TGTGCTAGCAGCGCGACGACTAGCGCCTCCTACGAGCAGTACTTC

d_call: -
v_call: TRBV6-5
j_call: TRBJ1-1
clone_size: -
cdr3_aa: CASSYEQVGAEAFF
cdr3_nt: TGTGCCAGCAGTTATGAACAGGTGGGGGCTGAAGCTTTCTTT

d_call: TRBD1
v_call: TRBV12-5
j_call: TRBJ2-3
clone_size: -
cdr3_aa: CASGIGKGGWTDTQYF
cdr3_nt: TGTGCTAGTGGTATCGGGAAAGGGGGCTGGACAGATACGCAGTATTTT

d_call: TRBD1
v_call: TRBV29-1
j_call: TRBJ2-3
clone_size: -
cdr3_aa: CSGGQGGTDTQYF
cdr3_nt: TGCAGCGGGGGACAGGGCGGCACAGATACGCAGTATTTT

d_call: -
v_call: TRBV7-6
j_call: TRBJ2-3
clone_size: -
cdr3_aa: CASSVQIVNTDTQYF
cdr3_nt: TGTGCCAGCAGCGTACAGATAGTAAACACAGATACGCAGTATTTT

d_call: -
v_call: TRBV30
j_call: TRBJ1-5
clone_size: -
cdr3_aa: CAWQLGQFNQPQHF
cdr3_nt: TGTGCCTGGCAATTAGGACAGTTCAATCAGCCCCAGCATTTT